This T cell receptor (beta chain) was found in a study of cytomegalovirus exposure and HLA in healthy donors. Overall study findings and caveats: Diagnosis of cytomegalovirus status made by the classifier reportedly showed high specificity and sensitivity.

About this clone: Its antigen remains unidentified.

V lost 5 bases, J lost 2 bases, and 9 bases stayed unmatched. The germline CDR1 and CDR2 sequences are LNHDA and SQIVND (reference sequence). This CDR3 spans 17 amino acids. The PCR was carried out with 60 Vbeta primers and 13 Jbeta primers. The repertoire was sequenced with immunoSEQ multiplex PCR; TCRdb's copy has only in-frame clones and lacks some. Its table records about 170,000 clones. The specimen sequenced was PBMCs. The chain uses TRBV19 and TRBJ2-3, with 11 bases aligning to TRBD2. This TCR was sampled from a young woman in good health and CMV-seropositive. CDR3 residues: CASSRTGLAGNTDTQYF. CDR3 nucleotide sequence: TGTGCCAGTAGTCGGACCGGACTAGCGGGCAACACAGATACGCAGTATTTT.